This record concerns one T cell receptor (beta chain) sequence. No antigen is known for it. Clones were sequenced by immunoSEQ multiplex PCR, and TCRdb holds only the in-frame ones, with some missing. The sample lists 150,000 to 200,000 clones; 91% were seen once. These data belong to a study of T cell responses to AZD1222 COVID-19 vaccine. Whole-study results and caveats: The sample set comprised mostly white British donors with more females, and clonal diversity was possibly underestimated.

V dropped 8 bases and J dropped 1 base, with 13 bases sitting between them. The CDR3 sequence is 14 residues long. The germline CDR1 and CDR2 sequences are SNHLY and FYNNEI. Second doses were pooled across both intervals (about 4 or about 12 weeks). The sequence came from an adult who received the AZD1222 COVID-19 vaccine. The sample consisted of peripheral blood, taken 28 days after the second AZD1222 dose. This chain links TRBV2 with TRBJ2-3; the D gene could be TRBD1 or TRBD2 (5 bases each). CDR3 in DNA: TGTGCCAGCGGGCGTAGAGGGGGCACAGATACGCAGTATTTT. Translating it yields CASGRRGGTDTQYF.